This T cell receptor (beta chain) comes out of a study of memory CD4+ T cells and cytomegalovirus serostatus. Study summary: Of the healthy Belgian adults, roughly ten were CMV seropositive and 20 to 25 seronegative.

There are 17 residues in the CDR3. The V gene's germline CDR1 is SNHLY and CDR2 FYNNEI. V shed 5 bases and J shed 0 bases, with 20 bases lying between them. Only in-frame clones appear in the TCRdb table, and some are missing; sequencing was by immunoSEQ multiplex PCR. The data show about 42,000 clones, about three quarters seen once. The sort gate was single viable CD3+CD4+CD8-CD45RO+ cells for memory CD4+ T cells. The TCR originated in an adult in good health and CMV-seronegative. The rearrangement joins TRBV2 to TRBJ2-7, with D tentatively TRBD1 (6 bases). The sample was memory CD4+ T cells from blood. Written as DNA, the CDR3 is TGTGCCAGCAGTAGCCGCGGTAGAAGGGGGAGCTCCTACGAGCAGTACTTC. It codes for CASSSRGRRGSSYEQYF.